The sequence of this T cell receptor (beta chain) was determined in a study of tumor-infiltrating lymphocytes in primary liver carcinoma. Findings and caveats of the study: Present in all five tumor regions were only about 7-25% of the top clones. Tumor top-250-clone fraction significantly exceeded that of blood (p = 0.039).

Unsorted bulk tissue of about 17-32 mg yielded co-extracted RNA and DNA. Patients were treatment-naive with chronic HBV infection. Regarding this clonotype: The antigen remains unidentified.

Germline V gene data show CDR1 as SGHRS and CDR2 as YFSETQ. The CDR3 spans 15 residues. Trimming at V came to 2 bases and at J to 5 bases, leaving 6 bases not matched to a gene. cDNA specific to TCR beta was made from about 550 ng of total RNA, with a constant-region primer employed for priming. What produced the TCR beta libraries was three nested multiplex PCR rounds using slightly modified ARM-PCR. A C-beta reverse primer was combined with TRBV1-TRBV30 forward primers in the first two PCR rounds, and each round had 10 cycles. MiXCR, applied by TCRdb to the multiplex PCR reads, yields one record per CDR3 protein. The sample gives more than 95,000 distinct CDR3 sequences, 60% to 75% of which show up once; about 8% is in the top ten.

The chain is built from TRBV5-1 and TRBJ2-1; 8 positions match TRBD2. The sequenced sample was liver tumor tissue from sampling region 3. Described subset: tumor region T3, left-lateral pole. The TCR was taken from a woman aged 55-69 years with primary liver carcinoma and hepatitis B virus infection. CDR3 nucleotide sequence: TGCGCCAGCAGCTTAGGGCTAGCGGGTAACAATGAGCAGTTCTTC. Translating gives CASSLGLAGNNEQFF.